This TCR beta chain was captured by sequencing in a study of T-cell memory formation after mild COVID-19. Study-level background: The TCR clusters were mostly specific to one donor. Findings of the study overall: Clones contracting day 15 to 85 were balanced CD4/CD8; later expanders leaned CD4+. The main location of contracting CD4+ clones was CM and EM, and that of contracting CD8+ clones was EMRA.

Details on this clonotype: What it recognizes is unknown.

TCRdb used MiXCR to reprocess the 5' RACE reads, holding one entry per CDR3 protein. The repertoire holds 150,000 to 200,000 distinct CDR3 sequences, with 20% to 25% as singletons. Sequenced: PBMCs or a T cell subset sorted from them (not recorded which). The clonotype comes from an adult woman who had mild COVID-19 (a few samples of this study predate the infection). Cell type and time point are not known.

In DNA form, the CDR3 reads TGTGCCAGCAGTTTACGAACGGGACTAGCGGCCGACAATGAGCAGTTCTTC. The encoded protein is CASSLRTGLAADNEQFF. The chain employs TRBV28 and TRBJ2-1; 11 nucleotides line up with TRBD2. With V trimmed by 2 bases and J by 5 bases, 8 bases remained unmatched. The CDR3 has 17 residues. In germline, CDR1 is MDHEN, CDR2 SYDVKM.